This record concerns one T cell receptor beta chain sequence. These data are taken from a study of blood T cells in healthy people across ages. A second PCR of about 7 to 12 cycles used a sample-barcoded 5' primer and a J-beta primer mix. TCRdb processed the 5' RACE reads anew with MiXCR; each CDR3 protein has one entry. In the table there are hundreds of thousands of distinct CDR3 sequences, around half of which are singletons. There are 15 residues in the CDR3. Germline loops: CDR1 SEHNR, CDR2 FQNEAQ (reference sequence). Unmatched junction bases numbered 4, after V lost 3 bases and J lost 0 bases. The sample comprised blood. The chain carries TRBV7-9 and TRBJ2-7; 8 bases align to TRBD2. The source of this sequence is a woman aged 55-70 years in good health. The CDR3 nucleotides read TGTGCCAGCAGCTTGCGGCGGGAGGTCTCCTACGAGCAGTACTTC. As protein: CASSLRREVSYEQYF.